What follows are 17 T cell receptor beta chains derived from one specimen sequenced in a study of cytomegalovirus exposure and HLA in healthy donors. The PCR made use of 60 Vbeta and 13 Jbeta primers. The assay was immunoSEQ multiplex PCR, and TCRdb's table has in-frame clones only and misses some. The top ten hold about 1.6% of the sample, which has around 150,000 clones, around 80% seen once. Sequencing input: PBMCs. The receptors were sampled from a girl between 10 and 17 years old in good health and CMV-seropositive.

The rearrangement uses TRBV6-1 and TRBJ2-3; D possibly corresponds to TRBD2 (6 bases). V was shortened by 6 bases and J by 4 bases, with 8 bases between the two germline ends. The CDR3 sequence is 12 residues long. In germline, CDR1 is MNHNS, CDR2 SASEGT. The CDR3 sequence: CASREGSDTQYF. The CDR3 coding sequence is TGTGCCAGCAGGGAGGGATCAGATACGCAGTATTTT.

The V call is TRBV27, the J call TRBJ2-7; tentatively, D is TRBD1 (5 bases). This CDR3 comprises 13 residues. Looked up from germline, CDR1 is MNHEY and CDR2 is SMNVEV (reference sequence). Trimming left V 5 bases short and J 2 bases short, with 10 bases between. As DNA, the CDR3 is TGTGCCAGCAGTGCGCGGACAACCTACGAGCAGTACTTC. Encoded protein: CASSARTTYEQYF.

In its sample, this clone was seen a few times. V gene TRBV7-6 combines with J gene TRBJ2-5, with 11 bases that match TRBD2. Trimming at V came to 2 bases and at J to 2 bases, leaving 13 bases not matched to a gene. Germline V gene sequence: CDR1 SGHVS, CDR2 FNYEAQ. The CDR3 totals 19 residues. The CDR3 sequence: CASSLYPRGLADSQETQYF. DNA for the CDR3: TGTGCCAGCAGCTTATACCCTAGGGGACTAGCGGACTCACAAGAGACCCAGTACTTC.

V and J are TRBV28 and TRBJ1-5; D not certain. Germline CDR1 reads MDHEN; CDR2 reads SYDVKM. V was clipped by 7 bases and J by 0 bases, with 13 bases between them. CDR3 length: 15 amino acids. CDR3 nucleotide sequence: TGTGCCAGCAAAATGAGGGCAGATAGCAATCAGCCCCAGCATTTT. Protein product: CASKMRADSNQPQHF.

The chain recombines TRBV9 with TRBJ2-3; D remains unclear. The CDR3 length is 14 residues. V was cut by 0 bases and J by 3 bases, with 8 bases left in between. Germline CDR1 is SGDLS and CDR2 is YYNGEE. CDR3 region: CASSVATGTDTQYF. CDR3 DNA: TGTGCCAGCAGCGTAGCAACCGGGACAGATACGCAGTATTTT.

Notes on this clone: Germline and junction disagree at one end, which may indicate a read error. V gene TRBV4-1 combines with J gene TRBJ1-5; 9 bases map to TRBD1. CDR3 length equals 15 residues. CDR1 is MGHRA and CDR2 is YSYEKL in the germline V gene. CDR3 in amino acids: CASSQADRGNQPQHF. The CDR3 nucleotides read TGCGCCAGCAGCCAAGCGGACAGGGGCAACCAGCCCCAGCATTTT.

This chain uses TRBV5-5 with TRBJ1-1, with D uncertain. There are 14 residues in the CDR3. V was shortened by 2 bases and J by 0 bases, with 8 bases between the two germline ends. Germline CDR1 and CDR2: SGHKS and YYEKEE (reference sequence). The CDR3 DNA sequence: TGTGCCAGCAGCTTAGTTTCTATGAACACTGAAGCTTTCTTT. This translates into CASSLVSMNTEAFF.

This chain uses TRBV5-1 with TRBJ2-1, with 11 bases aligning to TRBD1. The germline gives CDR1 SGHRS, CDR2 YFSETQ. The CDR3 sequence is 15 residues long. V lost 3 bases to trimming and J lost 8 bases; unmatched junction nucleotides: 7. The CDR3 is CASSSGTGGLDEQFF. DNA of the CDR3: TGCGCCAGCAGCTCAGGGACAGGGGGATTGGATGAGCAGTTCTTC.

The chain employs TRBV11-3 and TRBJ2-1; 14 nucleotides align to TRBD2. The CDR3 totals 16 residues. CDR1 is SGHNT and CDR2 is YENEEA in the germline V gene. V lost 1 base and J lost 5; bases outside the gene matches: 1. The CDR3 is CASSLGGLAGDNEQFF. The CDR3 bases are TGTGCCAGCAGCTTAGGGGGACTAGCGGGAGACAATGAGCAGTTCTTC.

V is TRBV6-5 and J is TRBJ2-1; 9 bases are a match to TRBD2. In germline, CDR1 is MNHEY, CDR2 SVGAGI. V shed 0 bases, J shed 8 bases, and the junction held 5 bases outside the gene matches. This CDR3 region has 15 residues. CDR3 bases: TGTGCCAGCAGTTACTCTGCTAGCGGGATGGATGAGCAGTTCTTC. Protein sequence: CASSYSASGMDEQFF.

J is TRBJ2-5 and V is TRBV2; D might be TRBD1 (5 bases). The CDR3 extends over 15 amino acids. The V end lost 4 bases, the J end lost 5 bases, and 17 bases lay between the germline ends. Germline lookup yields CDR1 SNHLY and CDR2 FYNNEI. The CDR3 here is CASSGVSGLLETQYF. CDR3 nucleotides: TGTGCCAGCAGTGGGGTATCAGGGTTATTGGAGACCCAGTACTTC.

As DNA, the CDR3 is TGCGCCAGCAGCTTGATTCCCAAGGGGGTCACCGGGGAGCTGTTTTTT. Translating gives CASSLIPKGVTGELFF. The chain carries TRBV5-1 and TRBJ2-2; D is perhaps TRBD1 (6 bases). V lost 1 base and J lost 4, with 14 bases in between. Germline V gene sequence: CDR1 SGHRS, CDR2 YFSETQ. CDR3 size: 16 residues.

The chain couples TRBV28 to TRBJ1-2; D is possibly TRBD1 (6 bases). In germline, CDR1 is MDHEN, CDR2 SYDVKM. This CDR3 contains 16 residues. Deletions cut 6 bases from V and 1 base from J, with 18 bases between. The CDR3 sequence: CASSLGGLRGNYGYTF. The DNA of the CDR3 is TGTGCCAGCAGCTTAGGGGGTTTGCGGGGTAACTATGGCTACACCTTC.

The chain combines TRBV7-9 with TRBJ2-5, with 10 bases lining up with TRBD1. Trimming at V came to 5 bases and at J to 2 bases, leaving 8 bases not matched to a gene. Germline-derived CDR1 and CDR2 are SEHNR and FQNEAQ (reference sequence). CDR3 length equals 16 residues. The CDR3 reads CASSPGDRGYQETQYF. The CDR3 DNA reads TGTGCCAGCAGCCCGGGGGACAGGGGTTATCAAGAGACCCAGTACTTC. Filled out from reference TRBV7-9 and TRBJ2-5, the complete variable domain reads DTGVSQNPRHKITKRGQNVTFRCDPISEHNRLYWYRQTLGQGPEFLTYFQNEAQLEKSRLLSDRFSAERPKGSFSTLEIQRTEQGDSAMYLCASSPGDRGYQETQYFGPGTRLLVL.

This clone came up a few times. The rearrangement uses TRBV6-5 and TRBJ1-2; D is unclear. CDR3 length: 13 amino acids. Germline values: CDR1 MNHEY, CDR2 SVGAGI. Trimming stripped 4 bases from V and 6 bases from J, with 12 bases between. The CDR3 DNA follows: TGTGCCAGCAGTTTGGCCGTAACACATGGCTACACCTTC. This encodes CASSLAVTHGYTF.

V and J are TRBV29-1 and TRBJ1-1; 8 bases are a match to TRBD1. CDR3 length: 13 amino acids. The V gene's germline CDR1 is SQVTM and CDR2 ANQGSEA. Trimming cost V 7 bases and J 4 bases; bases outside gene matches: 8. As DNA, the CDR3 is TGCAGCGGCAGGACAGGGAAGCTCACTGAAGCTTTCTTT. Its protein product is CSGRTGKLTEAFF.

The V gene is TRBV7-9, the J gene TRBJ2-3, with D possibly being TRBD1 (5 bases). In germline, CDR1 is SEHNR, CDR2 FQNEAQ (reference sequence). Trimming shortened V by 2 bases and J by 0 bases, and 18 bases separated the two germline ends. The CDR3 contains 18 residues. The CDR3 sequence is CASSLIALVQGSTDTQYF. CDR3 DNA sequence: TGTGCCAGCAGCTTAATCGCGTTGGTCCAGGGTAGCACAGATACGCAGTATTTT.